This is a list of T cell receptor beta chains from one sample in a study of cytomegalovirus exposure and HLA in healthy donors. The data were produced by immunoSEQ multiplex PCR, yet TCRdb's version contains in-frame clones alone and is incomplete. The sample has 100,000 to 150,000 clones, about 89% seen once. The source material was PBMCs. The origin of the receptors is a woman aged 18 to 35 in good health and CMV-seronegative. The CDR3 runs from the conserved cysteine through the conserved F or W. The D gene is left open where the match is weak. Size values are once, few and many counts, or a class for expanded clones, and some rows have none.

CDR3nt	CDR3aa	d_gene	abundance	v_gene	j_gene
TGCGCCAGCAGCCAAATTATCTCGACAGGGAGCTACGAGCAGTACTTC	CASSQIISTGSYEQYF	TRBD1	-	TRBV4-1	TRBJ2-7
TGCGCCAGCCGCCCCTATCACGTATCCCACGAGCAGTACTTC	CASRPYHVSHEQYF	-	few	TRBV4-1	TRBJ2-7
TGTGCCAGCAGTGGATCGGGGCGGGAGTCCGATGAGCAGTTCTTC	CASSGSGRESDEQFF	TRBD2	-	TRBV2	TRBJ2-1
TGTGCCAGTAGTCCAGGGGGCGCGAGTTTATACGAGCAGTACTTC	CASSPGGASLYEQYF	TRBD1	-	TRBV19	TRBJ2-7
TGTGCCACCAGCAGAGATTTCGATAGTTTAGCGCCATCCAAAAACATTCAGTACTTC	CATSRDFDSLAPSKNIQYF	-	-	TRBV15	TRBJ2-4
TGCGCCAGCAGCTTGGTGGACTCACGCACAGATACGCAGTATTTT	CASSLVDSRTDTQYF	-	-	TRBV5-1	TRBJ2-3
TGTGCCAGCAGTTTTGGACAGGGCTTGACCTACGAGCAGTACTTC	CASSFGQGLTYEQYF	TRBD1	few	TRBV14	TRBJ2-7
TGTGCCAGTAGTATACTAGCGGACTCCTACAATGAGCAGTTCTTC	CASSILADSYNEQFF	TRBD2	-	TRBV19	TRBJ2-1
TGCGCCAGCAGCTTGGCACCCGGGACAAACTCCTACGAGCAGTACTTC	CASSLAPGTNSYEQYF	-	-	TRBV5-1	TRBJ2-7
TGTGCCAGCAGTGAAGAAGGGACAGGGAACACTGAAGCTTTCTTT	CASSEEGTGNTEAFF	TRBD1	once	TRBV6-1	TRBJ1-1
TGTGCCAGCAGCCAGGACGGGACTGGGGCCTACGAGCAGTACTTC	CASSQDGTGAYEQYF	-	-	TRBV5-5	TRBJ2-7
TGTGCCAGCAGTACGGGACAGGGCCATGAGCAGTTCTTC	CASSTGQGHEQFF	TRBD1	-	TRBV6-6	TRBJ2-1
TGTGCCAGTAGTATGGACAGCGGGGTGAATGGCTACACCTTC	CASSMDSGVNGYTF	-	-	TRBV19	TRBJ1-2
TGCGCCAGCAGCTTGGGTCCGGGAGGGGTCTACGAGCAGTACTTC	CASSLGPGGVYEQYF	TRBD2	-	TRBV5-1	TRBJ2-7
TGTGCCAGCAGTGAAGCGGGACTAGCGGGCTACGAGCAGTACTTC	CASSEAGLAGYEQYF	TRBD2	-	TRBV2	TRBJ2-7
TGCGCCAGCAGCCGAACCGACCGCGTTAGACAGCTTACCTCGAAAGCTTTCTTT	CASSRTDRVRQLTSKAFF	-	-	TRBV4-1	TRBJ1-1
TGTGCCAGCAGCCAGGGACAGACCTACGAGCAGTACTTC	CASSQGQTYEQYF	TRBD1	-	TRBV5-5	TRBJ2-7
TGTGCCAGCAGCGCAGATCTGGCCTACGAGCAGTACTTC	CASSADLAYEQYF	-	-	TRBV4-2	TRBJ2-7
TGCGCCAGCAGCGCGGAAGCGGGCCTCTCCTACGAGCAGTACTTC	CASSAEAGLSYEQYF	-	once	TRBV5-1	TRBJ2-7
TGTGCCAGCAAGGGGGACATCTATGGCTACACCTTC	CASKGDIYGYTF	-	-	TRBV6-1	TRBJ1-2
TGTGCCAGCAGTGAACAGGTCTCTGGAAACACCATATATTTT	CASSEQVSGNTIYF	-	-	TRBV2	TRBJ1-3
TGTGCCAGCAGCGTAATAGCGGGGGACACCGGGGAGCTGTTTTTT	CASSVIAGDTGELFF	TRBD2	-	TRBV9	TRBJ2-2
TGTGCCAGCAGCTCGGGACAGGGCACAGATACGCAGTATTTT	CASSSGQGTDTQYF	TRBD1	-	TRBV9	TRBJ2-3
TGTGCCAGCAGCTTAATAAGACTAGAGCAGTTCTTC	CASSLIRLEQFF	-	-	TRBV7-2	TRBJ2-1